What follows are 6 T cell receptor beta chains derived from one specimen sequenced in a study of T cell responses to AZD1222 COVID-19 vaccine. Assay used: immunoSEQ multiplex PCR; TCRdb lists only in-frame clones, some missing. There are about 79,000 clones in the sample; around 81% occur only once, and less than 25% lies in the top ten. Sequencing was performed on peripheral blood, taken on day 0 of AZD1222 vaccination. All receptors derive from an adult in good health.

This clone was observed a few times. V usage is TRBV6-6 and J usage is TRBJ2-2; D may be TRBD1 (6 bases). With 6 bases removed from V and 4 bases from J, the gap between germline ends came to 9 bases. Germline CDR1 is MNHNY and CDR2 is SVGAGI (reference sequence). This CDR3 spans 13 amino acids. As DNA, the CDR3 is TGTGCCAGCAGCACAGGGTTCACCGGGGAGCTGTTTTTT. Encoded protein: CASSTGFTGELFF.

The J gene is TRBJ1-1, the V gene TRBV2, with 11 nucleotides matching TRBD1. The V segment lost 6 bases and the J segment 12 bases; nucleotides outside the gene matches: 9. This CDR3 has 13 residues. Germline loops: CDR1 SNHLY, CDR2 FYNNEI. This CDR3 reads CASSYRTGGTSFF. In DNA, the CDR3 is TGTGCCAGCAGCTATAGGACAGGGGGCACGTCTTTCTTT.

The rearrangement links TRBV12-3 or TRBV12-4 to TRBJ2-7; unclear D gene. CDR3 length: 11 amino acids. V dropped 3 bases and J dropped 1 base, with 1 base sitting between them. DNA of the CDR3: TGTGCCAGCAGTTTTTCCTACGAGCAGTACTTC. It translates to CASSFSYEQYF.

The chain couples TRBV2 to TRBJ2-7; 10 bases fit TRBD1. The CDR3 totals 12 residues. Per the germline V gene, CDR1 is SNHLY and CDR2 is FYNNEI. The V gene end was trimmed by 11 bases and the J gene end by 6 bases; junction bases not matched to a gene: 7. The CDR3, as DNA: TGTGCCCAATCGACAGGGGGCATCGAGCAGTACTTC. Its translation is CAQSTGGIEQYF.

The chain uses TRBV28 and TRBJ1-5; the match to TRBD1 covers 10 bases. The trim removed 5 bases at V and 3 bases at J, leaving 7 bases unmatched. Germline CDR1 reads MDHEN; CDR2 reads SYDVKM. CDR3 length: 16 residues. CDR3 coding DNA: TGTGCCAGCAGTACCCGGACAGGGGGGTACAATCAGCCCCAGCATTTT. This encodes CASSTRTGGYNQPQHF. Full variable domain (missing parts from reference TRBV28 and TRBJ1-5): DVKVTQSSRYLVKRTGEKVFLECVQDMDHENMFWYRQDPGLGLRLIYFSYDVKMKEKGDIPEGYSVSREKKERFSLILESASTNQTSMYLCASSTRTGGYNQPQHFGDGTRLSIL.

The chain couples TRBV19 to TRBJ1-3; possible D gene TRBD1, 5 bases. The CDR3 totals 15 residues. V was trimmed by 3 bases and J by 0 bases, leaving 9 bases between them. Germline CDR1 is LNHDA and CDR2 is SQIVND (reference sequence). The CDR3: CASSMTDFSGNTIYF. DNA for the CDR3: TGTGCCAGTAGTATGACAGATTTCTCTGGAAACACCATATATTTT.